The next 11 T cell receptor beta chains were all read from a single sample in a study of memory CD4+ T cells and cytomegalovirus serostatus. The sort gate was single viable CD3+CD4+CD8-CD45RO+ cells for memory CD4+ T cells. Sequenced by immunoSEQ multiplex PCR; TCRdb stores in-frame clones only, minus some. The sample consists of tens of thousands of clones, roughly 75% of them appearing once. The specimen sequenced was memory CD4+ T cells from blood. These receptors originate from an adult in good health and CMV-seronegative.

The chain joins TRBV10-3 to TRBJ1-5; 8 bases fit TRBD1. Germline CDR1 is ENHRY and CDR2 is SYGVKD. The CDR3 spans 15 residues. The junction had 7 bases not matched to a gene; V was cut back by 9 bases and J by 0 bases. The CDR3 loop is CAIADREASNQPQHF. CDR3 in DNA: TGTGCCATTGCGGACAGGGAGGCTAGCAATCAGCCCCAGCATTTT.

This chain connects TRBV5-1 to TRBJ2-5; perhaps TRBD2 as D (6 bases). CDR1 is SGHRS, CDR2 YFSETQ, per germline. The CDR3 consists of 15 residues. The ends were cut back, 3 bases at V and 5 bases at J, with 17 bases in the middle. The CDR3 loop is CASSSRDSIGETQYF. The CDR3 region has the DNA TGCGCCAGCAGCTCCCGGGACTCTATAGGGGAGACCCAGTACTTC.

The sample holds one count of this clone. The chain is built from TRBV11-2 and TRBJ1-1; D remains unclear. This CDR3 has 13 amino acids. Germline-derived CDR1 and CDR2 are SGHAT and FQNNGV. Trimming stripped 1 base from V and 3 bases from J, with 6 bases between. In DNA, the CDR3 is TGTGCCAGCAGCTTAGCTTCCTACACTGAAGCTTTCTTT. Translating it yields CASSLASYTEAFF.

The V and J genes are TRBV6-5 and TRBJ2-3, with a possible D match to TRBD2 (6 bases). Germline loops: CDR1 MNHEY, CDR2 SVGAGI. V dropped 10 bases and J dropped 5 bases, with 16 bases sitting between them. The CDR3 length is 13 residues. CDR3 region: CATYSGARDTQYF. The CDR3 DNA reads TGTGCCACGTATAGCGGAGCGAGAGATACGCAGTATTTT.

The J gene is TRBJ2-7, the V gene TRBV5-4; 8 bases are shared with TRBD1. The CDR3 spans 14 residues. V shed 0 bases, J shed 3 bases, and the junction held 2 bases outside the gene matches. The germline V gene encodes CDR1 SGHNT and CDR2 YYREEE (reference sequence). The CDR3 is CASSLDRGNYEQYF. The CDR3, as DNA: TGTGCCAGCAGCTTGGACAGGGGGAACTACGAGCAGTACTTC.

The genes are TRBV18 and TRBJ2-7, with D maybe TRBD2 (6 bases). Deletions cut 6 bases from V and 6 bases from J, with 18 bases between. This CDR3 comprises 14 residues. Germline assignment: CDR1 KGHSH and CDR2 LQKENI. The CDR3 nucleotides are TGTGCCAGCTCCCCCCCAAGGAGGGCGGTCGAGCAGTACTTC. This translates into CASSPPRRAVEQYF. The full variable domain, its missing parts supplied by reference TRBV18 and TRBJ2-7, is NAGVMQNPRHLVRRRGQEARLRCSPMKGHSHVYWYRQLPEEGLKFMVYLQKENIIDESGMPKERFSAEFPKEGPSILRIQQVVRGDSAAYFCASSPPRRAVEQYFGPGTRLTVT.

The chain links TRBV6-6 to TRBJ1-5, with no clear D. The CDR3 extends over 11 amino acids. Germline loops: CDR1 MNHNY, CDR2 SVGAGI (reference sequence). V was clipped by 8 bases and J by 7 bases, with 9 bases between them. In DNA form, the CDR3 reads TGTGCCAGCCGAGGAGACCAGCCCCAGCATTTT. It translates to CASRGDQPQHF.

The V gene is TRBV28, the J gene TRBJ2-2; 7 bases match TRBD2. This CDR3 has 20 residues. Germline CDR1 MDHEN, CDR2 SYDVKM. J was trimmed by 0 bases and V by 7 bases; bases with no gene match: 20. The CDR3 bases are TGTGCCAGCATTTTTTCCCCGGGTGCGGGAGAAAGCGCGAACACCGGGGAGCTGTTTTTT. Amino acid sequence: CASIFSPGAGESANTGELFF.

The chain recombines TRBV7-6 with TRBJ2-5; D perhaps matches TRBD2 (5 bases). The germline gives CDR1 SGHVS, CDR2 FNYEAQ. CDR3 length equals 15 residues. The ends were cut back, 5 bases at V and 10 bases at J, with 23 bases in the middle. As DNA, the CDR3 is TGTGCCAGCAGCCCTTTTGGGCCCCAAAACGGGGACCAGTACTTC. Its protein product is CASSPFGPQNGDQYF.

The chain couples TRBV7-9 to TRBJ2-1; the D gene could be TRBD1 or TRBD2 (6 bases each). Germline V gene sequence: CDR1 SEHNR, CDR2 FQNEAQ (reference sequence). This CDR3 has 15 amino acids. The ends were cut back, 3 bases at V and 7 bases at J, with 16 bases in the middle. The CDR3, as DNA: TGTGCCAGCAGCTTTAGGGGGGCGCTTATGAATGAGCAGTTCTTC. It codes for CASSFRGALMNEQFF.

This clone was recorded a few times. The rearrangement links TRBV6-1 to TRBJ1-6; TRBD1 is a possible D gene (5 bases). The V gene's germline CDR1 is MNHNS and CDR2 SASEGT. The V end was cut by 3 bases, the J end by 9 bases, with 12 bases between. CDR3 length: 14 residues. CDR3 DNA sequence: TGTGCCAGCAGTGACAGGAGGGGTAGTTCACCCCTCCACTTT. Protein sequence: CASSDRRGSSPLHF.